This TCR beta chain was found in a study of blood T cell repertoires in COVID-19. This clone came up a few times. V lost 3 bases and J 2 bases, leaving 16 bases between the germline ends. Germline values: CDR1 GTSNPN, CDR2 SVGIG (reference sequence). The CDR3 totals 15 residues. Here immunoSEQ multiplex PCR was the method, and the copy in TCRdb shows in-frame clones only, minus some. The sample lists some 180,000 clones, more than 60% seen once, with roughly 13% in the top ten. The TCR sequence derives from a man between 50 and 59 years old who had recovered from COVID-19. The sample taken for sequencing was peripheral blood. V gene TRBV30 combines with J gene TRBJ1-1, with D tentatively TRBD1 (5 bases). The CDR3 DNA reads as TGTGCCTGGAGGCCGTCTCCCGGGACTAACACTGAAGCTTTCTTT. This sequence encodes CAWRPSPGTNTEAFF.